Below, 8 T cell receptor beta chains from the same sample are listed, as sequenced in a study of T cell responses to AZD1222 COVID-19 vaccine. The table came from immunoSEQ multiplex PCR; TCRdb's copy has only in-frame clones and leaves some out. The table shows roughly 100,000 clones, with roughly 85% occurring only once. This specimen was peripheral blood, taken 28 days after the second AZD1222 dose. All receptors derive from an adult who received the AZD1222 COVID-19 vaccine.

The V and J genes are TRBV28 and TRBJ2-7, with D unclear. Trimming cost V 6 bases and J 4 bases, with 16 bases left between them. The length of the CDR3 is 14 residues. Germline CDR1 and CDR2: MDHEN and SYDVKM. The DNA of the CDR3 is TGTGCCAGCAGGGGCCGCGTACCAATTTACGAGCAGTACTTC. Encoded protein: CASRGRVPIYEQYF. Complete variable domain (other parts from reference TRBV28 and TRBJ2-7): DVKVTQSSRYLVKRTGEKVFLECVQDMDHENMFWYRQDPGLGLRLIYFSYDVKMKEKGDIPEGYSVSREKKERFSLILESASTNQTSMYLCASRGRVPIYEQYFGPGTRLTVT.

J is TRBJ2-3 and V is TRBV28; 10 nucleotides line up with TRBD2. V lost 4 bases, J lost 3 bases, and 4 bases stayed unmatched. CDR1 is MDHEN and CDR2 is SYDVKM in the germline V gene. The CDR3 contains 15 residues. CDR3 amino acids: CASSSPGLATDTQYF. The DNA for the CDR3 is TGTGCCAGCAGTTCTCCGGGACTAGCGACAGATACGCAGTATTTT.

This chain joins TRBV2 and TRBJ1-4; TRBD1 aligns across 10 bases. J gave up 6 bases and V 7 bases, and 8 bases lay outside the gene matches. This CDR3 comprises 15 residues. Germline CDR1 reads SNHLY; CDR2 reads FYNNEI. The CDR3 nucleotides read TGTGCCAGCAACTTTGGGGGACAGGGGCATGAAAAACTGTTTTTT. It specifies CASNFGGQGHEKLFF. The whole variable domain, remainder taken from reference TRBV2 and TRBJ1-4, is EPEVTQTPSHQVTQMGQEVILRCVPISNHLYFYWYRQILGQKVEFLVSFYNNEISEKSEIFDDQFSVERPDGSNFTLKIRSTKLEDSAMYFCASNFGGQGHEKLFFGSGTQLSVL.

The chain couples TRBV18 to TRBJ2-7; TRBD1 might be the D (6 bases). Per the germline V gene, CDR1 is KGHSH and CDR2 is LQKENI. The CDR3 is made up of 13 amino acids. Trimming pared 6 bases from V and 6 bases from J, leaving 15 bases between. The CDR3 sequence: CASSPSDSSEQYF. CDR3 in DNA: TGTGCCAGCTCCCCCTCGGACAGTAGCGAGCAGTACTTC.

The chain couples TRBV29-1 to TRBJ2-7, with 8 bases identical to TRBD1. CDR1 and CDR2 (germline): SQVTM, ANQGSEA. This CDR3 comprises 13 residues. V trimming: 4 bases; J trimming: 3 bases; junction bases outside the gene matches: 5. The CDR3 DNA reads TGCAGCGTTGTTGTTGGACAGGGCTACGAGCAGTACTTC. Encoded protein: CSVVVGQGYEQYF.

J is TRBJ2-1 and V is TRBV7-9, with 11 bases lining up with TRBD2. The CDR3 contains 18 residues. V dropped 4 bases and J dropped 5; count of bases not matched to a gene: 13. CDR1 and CDR2 from the germline V gene are SEHNR and FQNEAQ (reference sequence). The CDR3 protein is CASSSQVTSGDLNNEQFF. In nucleotides, the CDR3 is TGTGCCAGCAGCTCTCAAGTGACTAGCGGGGATTTAAACAATGAGCAGTTCTTC.

The rearrangement uses TRBV4-2 and TRBJ2-5; 8 nucleotides match TRBD2. Germline values: CDR1 LGHNA, CDR2 YNFKEQ. J was trimmed by 5 bases and V by 0 bases; bases with no gene match: 23. This CDR3 is 21 amino acids long. CDR3 protein: CASSQEIGAQAGGGALETQYF. In nucleotides, the CDR3 is TGTGCCAGCAGCCAAGAGATAGGCGCCCAGGCCGGGGGGGGCGCGTTGGAGACCCAGTACTTC.

This clone came up once. The J gene is TRBJ2-3, the V gene TRBV28; D perhaps matches TRBD1 (6 bases). Deletions cut 7 bases from V and 2 bases from J, with 10 bases between. Per germline, CDR1 MDHEN and CDR2 SYDVKM. The CDR3 extends over 13 amino acids. The CDR3 spells CASIGQYTDTQYF. The CDR3 DNA is TGTGCCAGCATAGGACAGTACACAGATACGCAGTATTTT. The full variable domain, in which reference TRBV28 and TRBJ2-3 provide the parts outside the CDR3, is DVKVTQSSRYLVKRTGEKVFLECVQDMDHENMFWYRQDPGLGLRLIYFSYDVKMKEKGDIPEGYSVSREKKERFSLILESASTNQTSMYLCASIGQYTDTQYFGPGTRLTVL.